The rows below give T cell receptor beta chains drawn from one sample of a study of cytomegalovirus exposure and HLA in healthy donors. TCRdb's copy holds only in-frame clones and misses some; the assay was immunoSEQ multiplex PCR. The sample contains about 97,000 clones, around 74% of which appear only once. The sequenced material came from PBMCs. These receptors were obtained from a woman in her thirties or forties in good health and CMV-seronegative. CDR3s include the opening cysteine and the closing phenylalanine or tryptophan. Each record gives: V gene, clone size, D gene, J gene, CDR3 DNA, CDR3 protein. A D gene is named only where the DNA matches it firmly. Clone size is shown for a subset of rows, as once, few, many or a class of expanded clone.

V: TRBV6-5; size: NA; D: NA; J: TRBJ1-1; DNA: TGTGCCAGCAGTTACTCGGTCGTCACAGGATCGACTGAAGCTTTCTTT; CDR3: CASSYSVVTGSTEAFF
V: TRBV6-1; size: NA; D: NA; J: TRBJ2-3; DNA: TGTGCCAGCGGTACAGTTAGCACAGATACGCAGTATTTT; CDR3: CASGTVSTDTQYF
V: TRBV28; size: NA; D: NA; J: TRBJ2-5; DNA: TGTGCCAGCAGTTCACCCCAGGATTGGGTCCAAGAGACCCAGTACTTC; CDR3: CASSSPQDWVQETQYF
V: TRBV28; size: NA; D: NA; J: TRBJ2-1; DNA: TGTGCCAGCGAGAATAAGGGGCTCTACAATGAGCAGTTCTTC; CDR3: CASENKGLYNEQFF
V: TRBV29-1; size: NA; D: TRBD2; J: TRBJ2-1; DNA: TGCAGCGTTGAATCCCTAGCGGAGGGAGCGGAGCAGTTCTTC; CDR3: CSVESLAEGAEQFF
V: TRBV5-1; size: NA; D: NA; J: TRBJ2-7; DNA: TGCGCCAGCAGCTTGGCGTACCTAGCGAGCGAGCAGTACTTC; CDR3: CASSLAYLASEQYF
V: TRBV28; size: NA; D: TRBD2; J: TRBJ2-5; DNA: TGTGCCAGCAGTTTAATCTCGGGGAGGGATACCCAGTACTTC; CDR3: CASSLISGRDTQYF
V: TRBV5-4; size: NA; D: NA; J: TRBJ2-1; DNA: TGTGCCAGCAGCCCGTCGGGGTTGGAGCAGTTCTTC; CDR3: CASSPSGLEQFF
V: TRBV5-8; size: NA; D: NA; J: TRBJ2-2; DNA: TGTGCCAGCAGCTTCCAGGTTGTCGGGGAGCTGTTTTTT; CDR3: CASSFQVVGELFF
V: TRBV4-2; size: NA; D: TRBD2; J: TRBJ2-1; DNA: TGTGCCAGCAGCCAGCTAGCGGGAGGGGCAAATGAGCAGTTCTTC; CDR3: CASSQLAGGANEQFF
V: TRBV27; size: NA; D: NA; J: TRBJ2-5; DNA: TGTGCCAGCAGTTTATCGTACAGGGACCAAGAGACCCAGTACTTC; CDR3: CASSLSYRDQETQYF
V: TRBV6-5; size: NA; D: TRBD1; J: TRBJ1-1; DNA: TGTGCCAGCAGTTCAGCCGGGACAGGGGGGACTGAAGCTTTCTTT; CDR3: CASSSAGTGGTEAFF
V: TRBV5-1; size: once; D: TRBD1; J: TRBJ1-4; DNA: TGCGCCAGCAGCACGGACAGGGGGGATGAAAAACTGTTTTTT; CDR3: CASSTDRGDEKLFF
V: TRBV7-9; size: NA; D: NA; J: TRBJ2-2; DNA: TGTGCCAGCAGCAAAATCTCGACCGGGGAGCTGTTTTTT; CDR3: CASSKISTGELFF
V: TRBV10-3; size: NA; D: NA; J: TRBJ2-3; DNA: TGTGCCATCAGGCTGCGGGGGCGGGCAGATACGCAGTATTTT; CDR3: CAIRLRGRADTQYF
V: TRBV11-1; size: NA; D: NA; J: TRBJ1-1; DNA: TGTGCCAGCAAGGGGCCGGCTCCAGAAGCTTTCTTT; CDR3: CASKGPAPEAFF
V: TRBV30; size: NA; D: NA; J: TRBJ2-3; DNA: TGTGCCTGGAGTGTACCTAGGACACGGAGCACAGATACGCAGTATTTT; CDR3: CAWSVPRTRSTDTQYF
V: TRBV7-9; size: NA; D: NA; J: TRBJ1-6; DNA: TGTGCCAGCAGCTTAGTGGGCGGGGGGTATTCACCCCTCCACTTT; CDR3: CASSLVGGGYSPLHF
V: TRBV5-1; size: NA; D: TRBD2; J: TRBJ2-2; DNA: TGCGCCAGCAGCCACGGTCGGACTAGCGGCAAAACCGGGGAGCTGTTTTTT; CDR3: CASSHGRTSGKTGELFF
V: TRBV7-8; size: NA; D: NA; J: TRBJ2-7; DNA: TGTGCCAGCAGCCTCGGACAGTCTTCCTACGAGCAGTACTTC; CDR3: CASSLGQSSYEQYF
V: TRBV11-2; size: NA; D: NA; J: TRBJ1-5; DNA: TGTGCCAGCAGCTTAGGCGTCCCCTCTAGCAATCAGCCCCAGCATTTT; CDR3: CASSLGVPSSNQPQHF
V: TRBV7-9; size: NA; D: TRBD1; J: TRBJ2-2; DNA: TGTTCCAGCAGCTTCCTAAACAGGGGGCCGGTGTTTTTT; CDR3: CSSSFLNRGPVFF
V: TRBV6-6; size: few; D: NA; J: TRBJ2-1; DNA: TGTGCCAGCAGTTCGACAGTTGAGCAGTTCTTC; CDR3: CASSSTVEQFF
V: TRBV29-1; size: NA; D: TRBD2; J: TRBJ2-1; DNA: TGCAGCGTTGAGCCCTCCGAACCGGGCCCCGAGCGACTAGCGCCTTACAATGAGCAGTTCTTC; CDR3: CSVEPSEPGPERLAPYNEQFF
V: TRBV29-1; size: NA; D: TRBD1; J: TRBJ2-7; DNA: TGCAGCGTGGGGACAGGGGCAACCTACGAGCAGTACTTC; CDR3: CSVGTGATYEQYF
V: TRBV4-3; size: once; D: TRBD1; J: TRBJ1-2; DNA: TGCGCCAGCAGCCATACAGGGGTGGGTGGCTACACCTTC; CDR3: CASSHTGVGGYTF
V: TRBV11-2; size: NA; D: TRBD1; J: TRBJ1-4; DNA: TGTGCCAGCAGCAGTTTGGGGACAGGGCGCGAAAAACTGTTTTTT; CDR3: CASSSLGTGREKLFF